The 15 T cell receptor beta chains presented below share a single source sample, sequenced in a study of human T cells and chemical hapten exposure. TCRdb reprocessed the RACE reads with MiXCR, giving one entry per CDR3 protein. The sample includes just over 350,000 distinct CDR3 sequences, about 6% of them seen just once. The time point denotes: patch test 2, 6 weeks after DPC sensitization. Indicated treatment: therapeutic diphenylcyclopropenone sensitization with weekly scalp DPC. Sequenced here: whole blood, sampled in connection with sensitization to the hapten diphenylcyclopropenone (DPC). These receptors were obtained from a woman aged 18 to 35 with alopecia areata. Some clones in this sample may be carry-over from other donors' samples.

This clonotype came up many times. The rearrangement links TRBV20-1 to TRBJ1-1; D remains ambiguous. Between the trimmed V and J ends, which lost 6 bases and 2 bases, there was a span of 16 bases. The germline CDR1 and CDR2 sequences are DFQATT and SNEGSKA (reference sequence). The CDR3 length is 14 residues. The CDR3 region is CSARDPRENTEAFF. CDR3 DNA: TGCAGTGCACGAGACCCGCGGGAAAACACTGAAGCTTTCTTT.

The J gene is TRBJ1-4, the V gene TRBV28; unclear D gene. Trimming removed 8 bases at V and 8 bases at J, with 12 bases between. The CDR3 is made up of 12 amino acids. CDR1 and CDR2 from the germline V gene are MDHEN and SYDVKM. The CDR3 sequence is CASGSLGEKLFF. The CDR3 DNA sequence: TGTGCCAGCGGGTCCTTGGGGGAAAAACTGTTTTTT.

This clonotype appeared many times. The chain has TRBV5-1 and TRBJ2-5; perhaps TRBD1 as D (5 bases). The CDR3 totals 15 residues. CDR1 is SGHRS and CDR2 is YFSETQ in the germline V gene. With 0 bases removed from V and 0 bases from J, the gap between germline ends came to 9 bases. In nucleotides, the CDR3 is TGCGCCAGCAGCTTGGGACAGATGTACCAAGAGACCCAGTACTTC. Translated: CASSLGQMYQETQYF.

This clonotype was seen repeatedly, ten times or more. The chain combines TRBV18 with TRBJ1-6, with D perhaps TRBD1 (5 bases). CDR1 and CDR2 (germline): KGHSH, LQKENI. Between the trimmed V and J ends, which lost 3 bases and 12 bases, there was a span of 18 bases. This CDR3 has 15 amino acids. The CDR3 loop reads CASSPNGDGGGPLHF. The CDR3 nucleotides read TGTGCCAGCTCACCCAATGGGGACGGCGGAGGACCCCTCCACTTT.

This clonotype was seen at least ten times. Germline and junction disagree at one end, which may indicate a read error. The chain links TRBV7-7 to TRBJ1-6; 8 positions agree with TRBD1. The CDR3 runs 14 residues. The germline V gene has CDR1 SSHAT and CDR2 FNYEAQ (reference sequence). CDR3 loop: CASSLGQGDSPLHF. Here the CDR3 DNA reads TGTGCTAGCAGCCTTGGACAGGGAGATTCACCCCTCCACTTT.

Many counts were recorded for this clonotype. The chain joins TRBV6-5 to TRBJ1-1; 7 nucleotides line up with TRBD1. Germline lookup yields CDR1 MNHEY and CDR2 SVGAGI. The CDR3 consists of 16 residues. V lost 3 bases to trimming and J lost 5 bases; unmatched junction nucleotides: 12. CDR3 nucleotide sequence: TGTGCCAGCAGTTATTCTACAGGGGACCCCATGACTGAAGCTTTCTTT. This sequence encodes CASSYSTGDPMTEAFF.

This clonotype was detected many times. The rearrangement joins TRBV6-2 or TRBV6-3 to TRBJ1-5, with D possibly matching TRBD1 (6 bases). This CDR3 spans 15 amino acids. Trimming stripped 2 bases from V and 4 bases from J, with 12 bases between. Per the germline V gene, CDR1 is MNHEY and CDR2 is SVGEGT. As DNA, the CDR3 is TGTGCCAGCAGTTACGGGGACAACGAAAATCAGCCCCAGCATTTT. This encodes CASSYGDNENQPQHF.

This clonotype has just a few counts. The rearrangement uses TRBV6-1 and TRBJ1-1; 11 bases match TRBD1. Germline trimming cut 0 bases from V and 4 bases from J; bases unmatched to any gene: 1. The CDR3 loop spans 15 amino acids. Germline V lookup: CDR1 MNHNS, CDR2 SASEGT. The CDR3 spells CASSEAGTGGTEAFF. CDR3 in DNA: TGTGCCAGCAGTGAAGCCGGGACAGGGGGCACTGAAGCTTTCTTT.

This clonotype was detected only a few times. The rearrangement uses TRBV7-2 and TRBJ2-2; D possibly corresponds to TRBD2 (5 bases). V gave up 0 bases and J gave up 9 bases, with 11 bases separating them. The germline CDR1 and CDR2 sequences are SGHTA and FQGNSA. The CDR3 spans 14 residues. For the CDR3, the DNA is TGTGCCAGCAGCTTAGCGTCGAGGGATCGGGAGCTGTTTTTT. Its translation: CASSLASRDRELFF.

This clonotype was seen ten or more times. The J gene is TRBJ2-7, the V gene TRBV15; 7 nucleotides align to TRBD1. With V trimmed by 3 bases and J by 2 bases, 7 bases remained unmatched. The CDR3 spans 15 residues. The germline CDR1 and CDR2 sequences are LNHNV and YYDKDF (reference sequence). CDR3 DNA sequence: TGTGCCACCAGCAGCAATGCAGGGGGTACCTACGAGCAGTACTTC. Translating gives CATSSNAGGTYEQYF.

This clonotype occurred many times. V and J are TRBV7-2 and TRBJ1-1; D not certain. The ends were cut back, 5 bases at V and 2 bases at J, with 6 bases in the middle. The germline V gene encodes CDR1 SGHTA and CDR2 FQGNSA. This CDR3 has 12 residues. The CDR3 region has the DNA TGTGCCAGCAGCCGGTTTAACACTGAAGCTTTCTTT. Amino acid sequence: CASSRFNTEAFF.

This clonotype has at least ten counts. J is TRBJ1-4 and V is TRBV2, with unresolved D. The CDR3 is 12 amino acids. Germline V gene lookup returns CDR1 SNHLY and CDR2 FYNNEI. V lost 5 bases to trimming and J lost 8 bases, with 9 bases between them. CDR3 coding DNA: TGTGCCAGCAGTATATCAAGGGAAAAACTGTTTTTT. It translates to CASSISREKLFF.

The V gene is TRBV27, the J gene TRBJ2-3, with D possibly being TRBD2 (5 bases). Trimming stripped 4 bases from V and 8 bases from J, with 19 bases between. The CDR3 extends over 15 amino acids. Germline-derived CDR1 and CDR2 are MNHEY and SMNVEV (reference sequence). The CDR3 region is CASSSQSMSRGTQYF. Written as DNA, the CDR3 is TGTGCCAGCAGTTCCCAGAGTATGAGCCGGGGTACGCAGTATTTT.

Ten or more counts support this clonotype. This chain connects TRBV19 to TRBJ1-5, with D possibly matching TRBD1 (5 bases). The CDR3 extends over 17 amino acids. Trimming pared 5 bases from V and 3 bases from J, leaving 20 bases between. Germline CDR1 is LNHDA and CDR2 is SQIVND (reference sequence). CDR3 loop: CASSSSSAEGTNQPQHF. In nucleotides, the CDR3 is TGTGCCAGTAGTTCTTCCTCTGCCGAGGGGACCAATCAGCCCCAGCATTTT.

This clonotype was counted at least ten times. The CDR3 reads CASSVGAQMNTEAFF. CDR3 sequence (DNA): TGTGCCAGCAGCGTGGGGGCTCAGATGAACACTGAAGCTTTCTTT. The gene calls are TRBV7-9 and TRBJ1-1; a weak D match, TRBD1 (6 bases). The CDR3 extends over 15 amino acids. The V and J ends lost 5 bases and 0 bases respectively, with 13 bases between them. The germline gives CDR1 SEHNR, CDR2 FQNEAQ (reference sequence).